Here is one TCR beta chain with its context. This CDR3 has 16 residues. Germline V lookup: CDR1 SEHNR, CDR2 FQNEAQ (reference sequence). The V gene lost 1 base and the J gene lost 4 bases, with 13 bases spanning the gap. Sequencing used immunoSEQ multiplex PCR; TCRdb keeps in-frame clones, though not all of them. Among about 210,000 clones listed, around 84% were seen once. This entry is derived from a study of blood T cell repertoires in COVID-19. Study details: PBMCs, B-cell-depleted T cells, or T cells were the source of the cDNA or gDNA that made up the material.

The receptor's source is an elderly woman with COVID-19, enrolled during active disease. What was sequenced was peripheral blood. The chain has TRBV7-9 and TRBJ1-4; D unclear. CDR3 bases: TGTGCCAGCAGCTTAGATCGTTTGGGCAGTAATGAAAAACTGTTTTTT. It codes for CASSLDRLGSNEKLFF.